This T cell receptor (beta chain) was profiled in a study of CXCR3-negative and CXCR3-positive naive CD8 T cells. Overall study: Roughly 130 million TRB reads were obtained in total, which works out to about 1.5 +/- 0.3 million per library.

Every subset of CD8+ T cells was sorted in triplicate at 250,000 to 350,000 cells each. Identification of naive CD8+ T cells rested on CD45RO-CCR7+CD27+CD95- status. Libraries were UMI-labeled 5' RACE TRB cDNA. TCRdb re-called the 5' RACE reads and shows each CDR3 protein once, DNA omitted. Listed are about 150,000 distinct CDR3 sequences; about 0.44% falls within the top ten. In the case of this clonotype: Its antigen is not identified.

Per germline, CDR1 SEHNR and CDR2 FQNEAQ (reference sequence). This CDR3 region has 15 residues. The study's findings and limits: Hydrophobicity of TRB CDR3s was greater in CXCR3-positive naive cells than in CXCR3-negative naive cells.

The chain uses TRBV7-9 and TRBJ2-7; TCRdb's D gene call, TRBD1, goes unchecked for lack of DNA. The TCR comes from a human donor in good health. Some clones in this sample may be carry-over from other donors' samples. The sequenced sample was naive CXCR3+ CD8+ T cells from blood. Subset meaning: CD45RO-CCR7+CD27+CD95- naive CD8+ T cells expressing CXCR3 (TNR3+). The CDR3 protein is CASTPGQGALYEQYF.